The 24 T cell receptor beta chains presented below share a single source sample, sequenced in a study of shared clonotypes between healthy human individuals. The naive CD8 fraction comprised CD45RO-negative cells positively selected for CCR7 and excluded terminally differentiated effector memory CD45RA+ cells. The repertoire was sequenced with immunoSEQ multiplex PCR; TCRdb's copy has only in-frame clones and lacks some. The sample holds about 870,000 clones, almost 95% seen once. Source material: naive CD8+ T cells sorted from blood. The receptor set was obtained from a man aged 25 to 40 in good health.

V and J are TRBV7-9 and TRBJ1-1; perhaps TRBD1 as D (5 bases). Trimming removed 3 bases from V and 3 bases from J, with 11 bases in between. There are 14 residues in the CDR3. The germline V gene has CDR1 SEHNR and CDR2 FQNEAQ (reference sequence). CDR3 region: CASSFFLGDTEAFF. For the CDR3, the DNA is TGTGCCAGCAGCTTTTTTTTAGGGGACACTGAAGCTTTCTTT. The variable domain in full, completed from reference TRBV7-9 and TRBJ1-1, reads DTGVSQNPRHKITKRGQNVTFRCDPISEHNRLYWYRQTLGQGPEFLTYFQNEAQLEKSRLLSDRFSAERPKGSFSTLEIQRTEQGDSAMYLCASSFFLGDTEAFFGQGTRLTVV.

The chain uses TRBV29-1 and TRBJ2-1; TRBD1 is a possible D gene (6 bases). There are 13 residues in the CDR3. Looked up from germline, CDR1 is SQVTM and CDR2 is ANQGSEA. The V and J ends lost 4 bases and 6 bases respectively, with 13 bases between them. The CDR3 spells CSVVRTGFNEQFF. CDR3 nucleotides: TGCAGCGTTGTGCGTACAGGGTTCAATGAGCAGTTCTTC.

The chain links TRBV15 to TRBJ1-3; tentative D call: TRBD1 (5 bases). This CDR3 contains 16 residues. The germline CDR1 and CDR2 sequences are LNHNV and YYDKDF (reference sequence). V was pared by 2 bases and J by 5 bases, with 16 bases between. This CDR3 reads CATSRSGTGIRNTIYF. For the CDR3, the DNA is TGTGCCACCAGCAGATCTGGGACGGGGATCAGAAACACCATATATTTT.

The count of this clone is one. The chain is built from TRBV7-8 and TRBJ2-7; weak D call: TRBD2 (6 bases). This CDR3 comprises 14 residues. Germline loops: CDR1 SGHVS, CDR2 FQNEAQ. The V end lost 3 bases, the J end lost 3 bases, and 12 bases lay between the germline ends. The CDR3 nucleotides are TGTGCCAGCAGCTTCGGGGGAGTTGTCTACGAGCAGTACTTC. Encoded protein: CASSFGGVVYEQYF.

J is TRBJ2-1 and V is TRBV2; D uncertain. V was pared by 0 bases and J by 6 bases, with 3 bases between. The CDR3 runs to 12 residues. CDR1 SNHLY and CDR2 FYNNEI come from the germline V gene. CDR3 sequence: CASSEAPNEQFF. In DNA, the CDR3 is TGTGCCAGCAGTGAAGCCCCCAATGAGCAGTTCTTC. The full variable domain, its missing parts supplied by reference TRBV2 and TRBJ2-1, is EPEVTQTPSHQVTQMGQEVILRCVPISNHLYFYWYRQILGQKVEFLVSFYNNEISEKSEIFDDQFSVERPDGSNFTLKIRSTKLEDSAMYFCASSEAPNEQFFGPGTRLTVL.

The chain employs TRBV5-6 and TRBJ2-1; no clear D. Trimming removed 0 bases at V and 3 bases at J, with 4 bases between. This CDR3 spans 13 amino acids. The germline gives CDR1 SGHDT, CDR2 YYEEEE. The CDR3 DNA reads TGTGCCAGCAGCTTGGCTCGCTACAATGAGCAGTTCTTC. It yields the protein CASSLARYNEQFF.

This clone was picked up a small number of times. The chain is built from TRBV27 and TRBJ1-1; D unclear. Germline V CDR1 and CDR2: MNHEY, SMNVEV (reference sequence). There are 13 residues in the CDR3. Trimming removed 2 bases from V and 1 base from J, with 5 bases in between. The chain's CDR3 is CASSLAGNTEAFF. Here the CDR3 DNA reads TGTGCCAGCAGTTTAGCAGGGAACACTGAAGCTTTCTTT.

This rearrangement joins TRBV5-4 to TRBJ2-3; D not resolved. This CDR3 spans 16 amino acids. Germline V CDR1 and CDR2: SGHNT, YYREEE (reference sequence). With 0 bases removed from V and 3 bases from J, the gap between germline ends came to 14 bases. CDR3 nucleotide sequence: TGTGCCAGCAGCTTGGGAACCCCGTCAGTGACAGATACGCAGTATTTT. It codes for CASSLGTPSVTDTQYF. Full variable domain (outside the CDR3, taken from reference TRBV5-4 and TRBJ2-3): ETGVTQSPTHLIKTRGQQVTLRCSSQSGHNTVSWYQQALGQGPQFIFQYYREEENGRGNFPPRFSGLQFPNYSSELNVNALELDDSALYLCASSLGTPSVTDTQYFGPGTRLTVL.

This chain connects TRBV19 to TRBJ2-5; 7 bases are a match to TRBD2. From germline, CDR1 is LNHDA and CDR2 SQIVND (reference sequence). The CDR3 covers 14 residues. V lost 2 bases and J lost 1; bases outside the gene matches: 1. This CDR3 reads CASSIWGGQETQYF. CDR3 nucleotide sequence: TGTGCCAGTAGTATATGGGGGGGCCAAGAGACCCAGTACTTC.

The genes are TRBV5-1 and TRBJ2-7; 8 nucleotides agree with TRBD2. Germline trimming cut 0 bases from V and 2 bases from J; bases unmatched to any gene: 4. Germline V gives CDR1 SGHRS, CDR2 YFSETQ. The CDR3 loop spans 15 amino acids. In nucleotides, the CDR3 is TGCGCCAGCAGCTTGGTAGCGGGAACAGCCTACGAGCAGTACTTC. Translation gives CASSLVAGTAYEQYF.

The chain has TRBV19 and TRBJ2-2; D remains unclear. The V gene lost 5 bases and the J gene lost 3 bases, with 7 bases spanning the gap. CDR3 length: 13 residues. The germline V gene encodes CDR1 LNHDA and CDR2 SQIVND (reference sequence). The CDR3 loop reads CASSQWDTGELFF. CDR3 DNA: TGTGCCAGTAGTCAATGGGACACCGGGGAGCTGTTTTTT.

This chain joins TRBV9 and TRBJ1-1; TRBD1 might be the D (6 bases). This CDR3 is built from 14 residues. CDR1 SGDLS and CDR2 YYNGEE come from the germline V gene. Deletions cut 0 bases from V and 8 bases from J, with 14 bases between. CDR3 in amino acids: CASSVEGGRTEAFF. The CDR3 DNA reads as TGTGCCAGCAGCGTAGAGGGGGGACGGACCGAAGCTTTCTTT.

The chain combines TRBV6-1 with TRBJ2-7; 7 positions agree with TRBD2. Germline loops: CDR1 MNHNS, CDR2 SASEGT. The junction had 7 bases not matched to a gene; V was cut back by 2 bases and J by 3 bases. The CDR3 is 15 amino acids. The CDR3 is CASSETSEFFYEQYF. DNA for the CDR3: TGTGCCAGCAGTGAAACTAGCGAGTTTTTCTACGAGCAGTACTTC.

This chain links TRBV18 with TRBJ2-1, with 7 bases identical to TRBD2. CDR1 is KGHSH and CDR2 is LQKENI in the germline V gene. V dropped 4 bases and J dropped 0; count of bases not matched to a gene: 6. The CDR3 has 16 amino acids. The CDR3 bases are TGTGCCAGCTCACGTCGGGAGGAGAGCTCCTACAATGAGCAGTTCTTC. Encoded protein: CASSRREESSYNEQFF. Full variable domain (outside the CDR3, taken from reference TRBV18 and TRBJ2-1): NAGVMQNPRHLVRRRGQEARLRCSPMKGHSHVYWYRQLPEEGLKFMVYLQKENIIDESGMPKERFSAEFPKEGPSILRIQQVVRGDSAAYFCASSRREESSYNEQFFGPGTRLTVL.

The chain combines TRBV27 with TRBJ2-7; 15 bases align to TRBD2. The CDR3 has 14 residues. Germline V gene data show CDR1 as MNHEY and CDR2 as SMNVEV (reference sequence). V lost 4 bases to trimming and J lost 11 bases; unmatched junction nucleotides: 6. The CDR3 bases are TGTGCCAGCAGTTCCGGGACTAGCGGGAGGTATGAGTACTTC. Residues: CASSSGTSGRYEYF.

The table lists this clone with a count of one. The chain is built from TRBV9 and TRBJ2-5; no definite D call. Looked up from germline, CDR1 is SGDLS and CDR2 is YYNGEE. With 6 bases removed from V and 2 bases from J, the gap between germline ends came to 11 bases. CDR3 length: 13 amino acids. CDR3 region: CASNSREQETQYF. As DNA, the CDR3 is TGTGCCAGCAATTCAAGGGAACAAGAGACCCAGTACTTC.

V is TRBV7-2 and J is TRBJ2-7, with a weak D call TRBD1 (6 bases). CDR1 and CDR2 (germline): SGHTA, FQGNSA. Trimming took off 5 bases at V and 6 bases at J, with 17 bases between the two ends. There are 14 residues in the CDR3. CDR3: CASSPIWDNLEQYF. The CDR3 region has the DNA TGTGCCAGCAGCCCCATTTGGGACAACCTCGAGCAGTACTTC.

This clone has just one count. The chain is built from TRBV9 and TRBJ2-1; TRBD2 matches 8 bases. Unmatched junction bases numbered 4, after V lost 3 bases and J lost 2 bases. The CDR3 spans 15 residues. Germline V gene data show CDR1 as SGDLS and CDR2 as YYNGEE. The CDR3 sequence is CASSASGLAYNEQFF. In DNA form, the CDR3 reads TGTGCCAGCAGCGCTTCGGGACTAGCCTACAATGAGCAGTTCTTC. The entire variable domain, with the rest obtained from reference TRBV9 and TRBJ2-1, is as follows: DSGVTQTPKHLITATGQRVTLRCSPRSGDLSVYWYQQSLDQGLQFLIQYYNGEERAKGNILERFSAQQFPDLHSELNLSSLELGDSALYFCASSASGLAYNEQFFGPGTRLTVL.

The chain recombines TRBV27 with TRBJ2-7, with 8 positions matching TRBD1. The CDR3 is 14 residues long. Germline V lookup: CDR1 MNHEY, CDR2 SMNVEV (reference sequence). V lost 5 bases to trimming and J lost 3 bases; unmatched junction nucleotides: 6. CDR3: CASSTGTGFYEQYF. In DNA form, the CDR3 reads TGTGCCAGCAGTACCGGGACAGGTTTCTACGAGCAGTACTTC.

The gene calls are TRBV7-9 and TRBJ2-7, with TRBD1 matching 10 bases. Germline CDR1 is SEHNR and CDR2 is FQNEAQ (reference sequence). V shed 3 bases, J shed 2 bases, and the junction held 4 bases outside the gene matches. The CDR3 consists of 15 residues. The chain's CDR3 is CASSFPGQGTYEQYF. The CDR3 DNA sequence: TGTGCCAGCAGCTTCCCGGGACAGGGGACCTACGAGCAGTACTTC.

The chain combines TRBV1 with TRBJ1-1. TRBV1 has pseudogene status. The CDR3 totals 15 residues. CDR3 sequence: CTSSQDSRGNTEAFF. CDR3 DNA: TGCACCAGCAGCCAAGATAGTCGAGGGAACACTGAAGCTTTCTTT.

Comments on this clone: Other DNA sequences from this sample encode an identical CDR3 as well. The chain employs TRBV27 and TRBJ1-1, with D possibly TRBD1 on 5 matching bases. In germline, CDR1 is MNHEY, CDR2 SMNVEV (reference sequence). The length of the CDR3 is 15 residues. V was cut by 0 bases and J by 1 base, with 9 bases left in between. The DNA for the CDR3 is TGTGCCAGCAGTTTATCATCGGGGGGGAACACTGAAGCTTTCTTT. Translation: CASSLSSGGNTEAFF.

The chain employs TRBV15 and TRBJ2-2; 8 bases align to TRBD1. This CDR3 contains 15 residues. Losses at the gene ends were 4 bases for V and 7 bases for J; bases not matched to a gene: 8. Germline values: CDR1 LNHNV, CDR2 YYDKDF (reference sequence). Written as DNA, the CDR3 is TGTGCCACCAGCATCGACAGGGGACGTGGCGGGGAGCTGTTTTTT. This translates into CATSIDRGRGGELFF.

The chain carries TRBV27 and TRBJ1-2; D possibly corresponds to TRBD1 (6 bases). CDR1 and CDR2 from the germline V gene are MNHEY and SMNVEV (reference sequence). The CDR3 length is 13 residues. V shed 7 bases and J shed 8 bases, with 17 bases lying between them. CDR3 in DNA: TGTGCCAGCACCCAAGACAGGACTATAGGCTACACCTTC. This sequence encodes CASTQDRTIGYTF.